This note documents a single T cell receptor (beta chain) sequence. In germline, CDR1 is SGHTS, CDR2 YDEGEE. Trimming left V 1 base short and J 4 bases short, with 4 bases between. The length of the CDR3 is 12 residues. These data are taken from a study of technical replicates of blood from a handful of donors. Generated by immunoSEQ multiplex PCR, the TCRdb table keeps only in-frame clones and is missing some. Of about 70,000 clones listed, approximately 92% were seen once; the top ten hold around 0.41%. This TCR derives from a human donor in good health. The sequenced sample consisted of T cells isolated from PBMCs. The V gene is TRBV5-8, the J gene TRBJ2-3, with D unresolved. CDR3 nucleotides: TGTGCCAGCAGCTTGCAGTCAGATACGCAGTATTTT. This gives the protein CASSLQSDTQYF. Full variable domain (rest looked up from reference TRBV5-8 and TRBJ2-3): EAGVTQSPTHLIKTRGQQATLRCSPISGHTSVYWYQQALGLGLQFLLWYDEGEERNRGNFPPRFSGRQFPNYSSELNVNALELEDSALYLCASSLQSDTQYFGPGTRLTVL.